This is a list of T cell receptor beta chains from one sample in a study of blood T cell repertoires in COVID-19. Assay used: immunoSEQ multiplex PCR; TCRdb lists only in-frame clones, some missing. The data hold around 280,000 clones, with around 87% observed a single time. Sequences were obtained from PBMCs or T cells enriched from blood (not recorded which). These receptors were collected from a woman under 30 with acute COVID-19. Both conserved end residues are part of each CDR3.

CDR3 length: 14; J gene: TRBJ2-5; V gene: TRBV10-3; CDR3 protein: CAISEGTTSETQYF
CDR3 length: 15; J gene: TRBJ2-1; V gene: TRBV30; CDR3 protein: CAWSLDSGSYNEQFF
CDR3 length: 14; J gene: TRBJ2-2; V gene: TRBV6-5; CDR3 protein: CASRGGTLTGELFF
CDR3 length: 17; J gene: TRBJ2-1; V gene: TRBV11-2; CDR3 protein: CASSLGRGVGPYNEQFF
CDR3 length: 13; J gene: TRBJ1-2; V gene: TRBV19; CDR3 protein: CASRSQGAYGYTF
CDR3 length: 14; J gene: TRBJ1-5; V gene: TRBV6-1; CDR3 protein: CASSEQGFNRPQHF
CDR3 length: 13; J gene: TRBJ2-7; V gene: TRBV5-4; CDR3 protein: CASSLGGPYEQYF
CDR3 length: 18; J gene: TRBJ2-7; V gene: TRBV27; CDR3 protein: CASSSTPGTSAFSYEQYF
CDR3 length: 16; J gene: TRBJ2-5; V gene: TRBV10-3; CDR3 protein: CAISELGQGARETQYF
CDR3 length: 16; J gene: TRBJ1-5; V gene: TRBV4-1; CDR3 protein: CASSQFWPGGNQPQHF
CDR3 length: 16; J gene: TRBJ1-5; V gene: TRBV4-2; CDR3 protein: CASSQGEGASNQPQHF
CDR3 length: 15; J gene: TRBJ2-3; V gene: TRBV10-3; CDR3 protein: CAISEGAGGADTQYF
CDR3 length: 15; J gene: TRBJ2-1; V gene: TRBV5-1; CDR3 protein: CASSLGLAGAAEQFF
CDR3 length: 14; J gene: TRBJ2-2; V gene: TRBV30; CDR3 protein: CAWSVVASPGELFF
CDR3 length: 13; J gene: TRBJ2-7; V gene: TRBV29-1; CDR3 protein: CSVESGSRYEQYF
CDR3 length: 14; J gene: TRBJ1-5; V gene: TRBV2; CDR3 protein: CASRGDTSNQPQHF
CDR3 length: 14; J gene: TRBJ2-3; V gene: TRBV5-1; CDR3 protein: CASSTGLLTDTQYF
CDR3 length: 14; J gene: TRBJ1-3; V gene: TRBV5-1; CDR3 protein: CASSPLSAGNTIYF
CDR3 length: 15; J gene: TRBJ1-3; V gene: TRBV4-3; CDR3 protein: CASSQVGASGNTIYF
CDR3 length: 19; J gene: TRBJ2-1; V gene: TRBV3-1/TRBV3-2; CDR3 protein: CASSQESPRLAGMYNEQFF
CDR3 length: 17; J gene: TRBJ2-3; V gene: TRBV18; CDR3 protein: CASSPPKRDRSTDTQYF
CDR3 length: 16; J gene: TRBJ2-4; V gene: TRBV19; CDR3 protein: CASSIGNRDTQNIQYF
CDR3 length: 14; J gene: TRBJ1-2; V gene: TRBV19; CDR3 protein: CASSITGGGYGYTF
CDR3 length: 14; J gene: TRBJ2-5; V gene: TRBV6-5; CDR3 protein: CASRDRGALETQYF
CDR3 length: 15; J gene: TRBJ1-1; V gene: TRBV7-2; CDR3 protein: CASQPAGGANTEAFF
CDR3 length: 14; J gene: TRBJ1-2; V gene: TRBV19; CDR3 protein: CASRDSAAPYGYTF
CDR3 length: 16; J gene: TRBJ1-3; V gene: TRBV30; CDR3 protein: CAWSVLQGATGNTIYF
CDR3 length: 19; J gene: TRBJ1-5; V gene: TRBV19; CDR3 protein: CASSTASWDSVYSNQPQHF
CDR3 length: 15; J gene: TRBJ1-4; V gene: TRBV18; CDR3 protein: CASSPTVQGREKLFF
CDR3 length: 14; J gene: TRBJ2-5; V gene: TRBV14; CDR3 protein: CASSQGQPPSSQYF
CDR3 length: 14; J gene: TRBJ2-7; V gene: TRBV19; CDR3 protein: CASSSRTNTYEQYF
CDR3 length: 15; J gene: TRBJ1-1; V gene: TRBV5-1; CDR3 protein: CASSLVGGGDGEAFF
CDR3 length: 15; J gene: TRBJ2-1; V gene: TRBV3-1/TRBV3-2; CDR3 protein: CASSRDRAPYNEQFF
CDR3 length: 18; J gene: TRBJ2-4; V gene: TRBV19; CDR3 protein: CASSLLSYSGLAKNIQYF
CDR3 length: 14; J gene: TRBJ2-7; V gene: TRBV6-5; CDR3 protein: CASKRGIGAYEQYF
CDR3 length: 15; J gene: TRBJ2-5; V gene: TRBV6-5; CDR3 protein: CASSYSLGRQETQYF
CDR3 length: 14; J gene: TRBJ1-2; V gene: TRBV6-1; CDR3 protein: CAQSAGWFGYGYTF
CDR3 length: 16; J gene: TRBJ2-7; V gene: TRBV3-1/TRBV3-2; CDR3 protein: CASSQDSMTSFGEQYF
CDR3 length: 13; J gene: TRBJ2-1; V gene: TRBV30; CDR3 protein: CAWAAGSYNEQFF
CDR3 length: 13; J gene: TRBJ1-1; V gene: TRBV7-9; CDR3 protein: CASRWAGNTEAFF
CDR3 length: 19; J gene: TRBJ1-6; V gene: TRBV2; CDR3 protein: CASSEAGGRGLPYNSPLHF
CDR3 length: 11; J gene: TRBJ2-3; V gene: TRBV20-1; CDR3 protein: CSARVQDTQYF
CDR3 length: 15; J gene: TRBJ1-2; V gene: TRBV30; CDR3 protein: CACQRAGQGFYGYTF
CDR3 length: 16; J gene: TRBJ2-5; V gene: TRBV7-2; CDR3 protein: CASSLTTTSAQETQYF
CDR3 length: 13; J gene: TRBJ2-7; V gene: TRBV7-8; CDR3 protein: CASSSRLAHEQYF
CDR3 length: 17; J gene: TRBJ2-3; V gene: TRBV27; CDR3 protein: CASSLWPIAGAADTQYF
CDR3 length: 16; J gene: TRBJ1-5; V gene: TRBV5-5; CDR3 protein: CASSLSGQPLNQPQHF
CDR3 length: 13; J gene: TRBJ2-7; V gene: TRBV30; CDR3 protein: CAWRLSGAYEQYF
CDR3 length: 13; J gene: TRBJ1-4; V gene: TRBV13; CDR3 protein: CASSATPNEKLFF
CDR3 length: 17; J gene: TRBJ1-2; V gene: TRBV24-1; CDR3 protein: CATSDGPESTPPIGYTF
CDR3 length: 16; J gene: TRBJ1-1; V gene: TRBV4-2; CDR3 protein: CASSQDPGGVNTEAFF
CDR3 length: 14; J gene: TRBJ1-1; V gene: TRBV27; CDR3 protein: CASSYGTANTEAFF
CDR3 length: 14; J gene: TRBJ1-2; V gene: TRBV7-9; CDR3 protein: CASSLSGSHYGYTF
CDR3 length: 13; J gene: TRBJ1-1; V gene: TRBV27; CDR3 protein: CASSLSRNTEAFF